Listed below are T cell receptor beta chains from one sample, sequenced in a study of early T cells in non-severe SARS-CoV-2 infection. Each CDR3 protein is one row after TCRdb ran MiXCR on the 5' RACE reads. The sample consists of tens of thousands of distinct CDR3 sequences, 14% to 15% of them appearing once. Material for sequencing was whole blood. These receptors were obtained from an adult who was a healthcare worker with PCR-confirmed SARS-CoV-2 infection or an uninfected control (not recorded which). Both conserved end residues are part of each CDR3. A D gene is named only where the DNA matches it firmly. The size field is filled for only some rows; it gives once, few, many or a size class.

many	TRBV6-5	TRBJ2-1	TRBD1	CASSRTGVRSYNEQFF	TGTGCCAGCAGCCGCACAGGGGTCCGCTCCTACAATGAGCAGTTCTTC
many	TRBV4-1	TRBJ1-6	TRBD1	CASSQERQGANNSPLHF	TGCGCCAGCAGCCAAGAAAGACAGGGGGCGAACAATTCACCCCTCCACTTT
few	TRBV24-1	TRBJ1-5	.	CATSDSSINQPQHF	TGTGCCACCAGTGATTCAAGTATCAATCAGCCCCAGCATTTT
.	TRBV2	TRBJ2-3	.	CASKWLNTDTQYF	TGTGCCAGCAAGTGGCTCAACACAGATACGCAGTATTTT
few	TRBV11-1	TRBJ2-3	.	CASSSSTDSTDTQYF	TGTGCCAGCAGCTCCTCTACGGACTCCACAGATACGCAGTATTTT
.	TRBV7-2	TRBJ2-2	.	CASSYSGLVPTGELFF	TGTGCCAGCAGCTACTCAGGGTTAGTCCCCACCGGGGAGCTGTTTTTT
few	TRBV14	TRBJ2-4	.	CASSQGAENIQYF	TGTGCCAGCAGCCAGGGGGCAGAAAACATTCAGTACTTC
many	TRBV28	TRBJ2-5	TRBD2	CASNKGLAGGQETQYF	TGTGCCAGCAACAAAGGACTAGCGGGGGGGCAAGAGACCCAGTACTTC
.	TRBV20-1	TRBJ2-1	.	CSARAYNEQFF	TGCAGTGCCCGGGCCTACAATGAGCAGTTCTTC
few	TRBV27	TRBJ1-4	TRBD1	CASRDRGIEKLFF	TGTGCCAGCAGGGACAGGGGGATCGAAAAACTGTTTTTT
many	TRBV11-2	TRBJ2-1	TRBD1	CASSPLRDRDRNEQFF	TGTGCCAGCAGCCCACTCCGGGACAGGGATCGTAATGAGCAGTTCTTC
.	TRBV10-2	TRBJ1-1	.	CASISGEPEAFF	TGCGCCAGCATCTCAGGGGAGCCTGAAGCTTTCTTT
.	TRBV28	TRBJ2-3	TRBD1	CASSLPPGQGFTDTQYF	TGTGCCAGCAGTTTACCCCCGGGACAGGGGTTCACAGATACGCAGTATTTT
.	TRBV3-1	TRBJ1-5	.	CASSQDRAQPQHF	TGTGCCAGCAGCCAAGATCGGGCGCAGCCCCAGCATTTT
few	TRBV29-1	TRBJ1-5	.	CSAGQGEGQPQHF	TGCAGCGCGGGCCAGGGAGAGGGTCAGCCCCAGCATTTT
.	TRBV24-1	TRBJ2-1	TRBD1	CATSDPGGAQGEQFF	TGTGCCACCAGTGATCCAGGGGGCGCCCAGGGGGAGCAGTTCTTC
.	TRBV5-1	TRBJ2-5	TRBD2	CASSLAGGTREETQYF	TGCGCCAGCAGCTTGGCCGGTGGGACTAGAGAAGAGACCCAGTACTTC
once	TRBV5-4	TRBJ1-4	.	CASSERDGQLFF	TGTGCCAGCAGCGAACGGGACGGCCAACTGTTTTTT
.	TRBV29-1	TRBJ2-2	.	CSAPGLTSTGELFF	TGCAGCGCCCCAGGGTTAACGAGCACCGGGGAGCTGTTTTTT
.	TRBV29-1	TRBJ1-2	TRBD1	CSAQGQGNGYTF	TGCAGCGCCCAGGGACAGGGAAACGGCTACACCTTC
.	TRBV18	TRBJ2-1	.	CASSPPQQGLDNEQFF	TGTGCCAGCTCACCACCACAGCAGGGTTTGGACAATGAGCAGTTCTTC
.	TRBV4-1	TRBJ1-4	TRBD1	CASSQDWDRGIKLFF	TGCGCCAGCAGCCAAGACTGGGACAGGGGGATTAAACTGTTTTTT
few	TRBV20-1	TRBJ1-2	.	CSALYGANYGGYTF	TGCAGTGCTCTCTATGGGGCCAACTATGGTGGCTACACCTTC
.	TRBV7-9	TRBJ1-3	.	CASSFPRQVWLGNTIYF	TGTGCCAGCAGCTTCCCCAGACAGGTTTGGCTTGGAAACACCATATATTTT
few	TRBV7-6	TRBJ2-3	TRBD2	CASRRTSGTSTDTQYF	TGTGCCAGCAGGCGGACTAGCGGAACTAGCACAGATACGCAGTATTTT
once	TRBV10-2	TRBJ2-3	.	CASSEHTDTQYF	TGCGCCAGCAGTGAGCACACAGATACGCAGTATTTT
.	TRBV27	TRBJ1-2	TRBD1	CASSLWGQGNYGYTF	TGTGCCAGCAGTTTGTGGGGACAGGGGAACTATGGCTACACCTTC
few	TRBV12-3/TRBV12-4	TRBJ1-6	TRBD1	CASSPQRILRDRANNSPLHF	TGTGCCAGCAGTCCCCAACGGATTCTCCGGGACAGGGCTAATAATTCACCCCTCCACTTT
many	TRBV28	TRBJ2-1	TRBD2	CASSFLAGGFNEQFF	TGTGCCAGCAGTTTCTTAGCGGGGGGGTTCAATGAGCAGTTCTTC
few	TRBV24-1	TRBJ1-3	TRBD1	CATSDSQGLPGNTIYF	TGTGCCACCAGTGACTCACAGGGGCTCCCTGGAAACACCATATATTTT
.	TRBV29-1	TRBJ2-2	.	CSVLTGGELFF	TGCAGCGTTCTTACGGGCGGGGAGCTGTTTTTT
few	TRBV7-9	TRBJ2-5	TRBD1	CASSRGQGVQETQYF	TGTGCCAGCAGCCGAGGACAGGGGGTTCAAGAGACCCAGTACTTC
few	TRBV5-1	TRBJ2-3	TRBD1	CASRSTGGTDTQYF	TGCGCCAGCAGGTCGACAGGGGGCACAGATACGCAGTATTTT
few	TRBV12-3/TRBV12-4	TRBJ2-1	TRBD2	CASSETSGAKSSYNEQFF	TGTGCCAGCAGTGAAACTAGCGGGGCCAAGAGCTCCTACAATGAGCAGTTCTTC
few	TRBV6-1	TRBJ2-1	TRBD2	CASSYGGGPYNEQFF	TGTGCCAGCAGCTACGGGGGGGGGCCCTACAATGAGCAGTTCTTC
.	TRBV7-8	TRBJ2-6	.	CASSQGLRSGANVLTF	TGTGCCAGCAGCCAAGGATTACGCTCTGGGGCCAACGTCCTGACTTTC
few	TRBV2	TRBJ1-5	TRBD1	CASGYRDSYQPQHF	TGTGCCAGCGGCTACCGGGACAGCTATCAGCCCCAGCATTTT
few	TRBV5-1	TRBJ2-5	TRBD1	CASSRGQGAGETQYF	TGCGCCAGCAGCAGGGGACAGGGGGCCGGGGAGACCCAGTACTTC
.	TRBV5-1	TRBJ2-1	.	CASSADMSYNEQFF	TGCGCCAGCAGCGCCGACATGAGTTACAATGAGCAGTTCTTC
.	TRBV4-2	TRBJ2-5	TRBD2	CASSQDAGSGGQETQYF	TGTGCCAGCAGCCAAGATGCGGGTAGCGGGGGACAAGAGACCCAGTACTTC
few	TRBV24-1	TRBJ2-5	.	CATSDLRGSWETQYF	TGTGCCACCAGTGATTTGCGGGGTTCATGGGAGACCCAGTACTTC
.	TRBV5-1	TRBJ1-1	.	CASRHTSGNTEAFF	TGCGCCAGCAGGCATACGTCAGGGAACACTGAAGCTTTCTTT
few	TRBV7-8	TRBJ2-5	TRBD2	CASSPSGGMSGVTQYF	TGTGCCAGCAGCCCTAGCGGGGGGATGTCCGGTGTGACCCAGTACTTC
few	TRBV2	TRBJ1-4	TRBD1	CASASGGPEKLFF	TGTGCCAGCGCCTCAGGGGGTCCTGAAAAACTGTTTTTT
few	TRBV3-1	TRBJ1-2	TRBD1	CASSNDRVYGYTF	TGTGCCAGCAGCAACGACAGGGTATATGGCTACACCTTC
few	TRBV7-2	TRBJ1-2	.	CASSLDSGPYGYTF	TGTGCCAGCAGCTTAGACTCAGGGCCCTATGGCTACACCTTC
many	TRBV7-3	TRBJ2-3	.	CASSPGSVASTDTQYF	TGTGCCAGCAGCCCAGGATCGGTGGCCTCCACAGATACGCAGTATTTT